This passage covers 31 T cell receptor beta chains from one sample sequenced in a study of cytomegalovirus exposure and HLA in healthy donors. PCR used 60 Vbeta primers and 13 Jbeta primers. Profiling relied on immunoSEQ multiplex PCR, and the TCRdb table lists in-frame clones only, not all of them. The data contain some 90,000 clones, under 85% of them singletons. Sequences were obtained from PBMCs. These TCRs come from a man aged 30-40 years in good health and CMV-seronegative.

V and J are TRBV27 and TRBJ2-7; D not resolved. CDR1 and CDR2 (germline): MNHEY, SMNVEV (reference sequence). Trimming pared 5 bases from V and 4 bases from J, leaving 6 bases between. CDR3 length equals 11 residues. CDR3 sequence reads: CASSTPYEQYF. The CDR3 DNA is TGTGCCAGCAGTACACCGTACGAGCAGTACTTC.

This clone was seen a single time. The chain uses TRBV19 and TRBJ1-1, with D uncertain. Germline CDR1 is LNHDA and CDR2 is SQIVND (reference sequence). The CDR3 is 14 amino acids. The V end was cut by 3 bases, the J end by 5 bases, with 13 bases between. CDR3 protein: CASSIGAGRTEAFF. DNA for the CDR3: TGTGCCAGTAGTATTGGCGCGGGGAGAACTGAAGCTTTCTTT.

The chain carries TRBV9 and TRBJ1-4; a possible D gene is TRBD1 (6 bases). Between the trimmed V and J ends, which lost 4 bases and 3 bases, there was a span of 16 bases. The germline V gene has CDR1 SGDLS and CDR2 YYNGEE. The CDR3 length is 16 residues. CDR3 loop: CASSPTGQLANEKLFF. The DNA of the CDR3 is TGTGCCAGCAGCCCAACAGGACAGCTGGCTAATGAAAAACTGTTTTTT.

A single count supports this clone. The chain couples TRBV29-1 to TRBJ1-1; no clear D gene. CDR3 length: 12 amino acids. Germline CDR1 is SQVTM and CDR2 is ANQGSEA. The V end lost 2 bases, the J end lost 1 base, and 5 bases lay between the germline ends. CDR3 bases: TGCAGCGTTGAACCAGGGAACACTGAAGCTTTCTTT. It encodes CSVEPGNTEAFF.

The rearrangement links TRBV6-5 to TRBJ1-2; 8 positions match TRBD1. The CDR3 is 16 amino acids. Germline V gene sequence: CDR1 MNHEY, CDR2 SVGAGI. Trimming cost V 0 bases and J 3 bases; bases outside gene matches: 6. The DNA of the CDR3 is TGTGCCAGCAGTTACTCGCGGTCAGGGGGCGACTATGGCTACACCTTC. Translated: CASSYSRSGGDYGYTF.

The chain employs TRBV5-1 and TRBJ1-1, with D possibly TRBD1 on 5 matching bases. Germline CDR1 is SGHRS and CDR2 is YFSETQ. Trimming stripped 4 bases from V and 5 bases from J, with 21 bases between. CDR3 length equals 16 residues. CDR3 in amino acids: CASSRDSSQGLTEAFF. The CDR3, as DNA: TGCGCCAGCAGCCGCGACAGTTCCCAGGGACTAACTGAAGCTTTCTTT.

This clone has more than one count but fewer than ten. The V and J genes are TRBV6-6 and TRBJ1-1, with 7 bases lining up with TRBD1. The V segment lost 6 bases and the J segment 4 bases; nucleotides outside the gene matches: 8. The CDR3 extends over 14 amino acids. From germline, CDR1 is MNHNY and CDR2 SVGAGI (reference sequence). In nucleotides, the CDR3 is TGTGCCAGCAGGATACAGGGGAGTAGCACTGAAGCTTTCTTT. Translation: CASRIQGSSTEAFF.

In this sample, this clone turned up once. The CDR3 DNA reads TGTGCCAGCAATTCTCGGGGCGGGACGAACACTGAAGCTTTCTTT. This translates into CASNSRGGTNTEAFF. The chain is built from TRBV28 and TRBJ1-1, with TRBD1 as a possible D gene (5 bases). From germline, CDR1 is MDHEN and CDR2 SYDVKM. Trimming shortened V by 7 bases and J by 1 base, and 16 bases separated the two germline ends. CDR3 length: 15 residues.

The chain joins TRBV28 to TRBJ1-2; D perhaps matches TRBD1 (5 bases). The germline V and J ends were trimmed by 7 bases and 4 bases, with 16 bases remaining between them. Germline assignment: CDR1 MDHEN and CDR2 SYDVKM. The CDR3 spans 14 residues. CDR3 nucleotides: TGTGCCAGCATGCCATCGCAGGGTACCTATGGCTACACCTTC. It specifies CASMPSQGTYGYTF.

This clone was observed once. The chain recombines TRBV19 with TRBJ2-1; D is perhaps TRBD2 (6 bases). V lost 1 base and J 2 bases, leaving 12 bases between the germline ends. The CDR3 has 16 residues. The germline V gene encodes CDR1 LNHDA and CDR2 SQIVND (reference sequence). This CDR3 is CASSIVRGGAYNEQFF. The DNA for the CDR3 is TGTGCCAGTAGTATAGTCCGGGGCGGGGCCTACAATGAGCAGTTCTTC.

The genes are TRBV2 and TRBJ2-3, with D uncertain. Germline lookup yields CDR1 SNHLY and CDR2 FYNNEI. This CDR3 contains 11 residues. The germline V and J ends were trimmed by 4 bases and 3 bases, with 2 bases remaining between them. In nucleotides, the CDR3 is TGTGCCAGCAGTGTAACAGATACGCAGTATTTT. This codes for CASSVTDTQYF.

The chain links TRBV28 to TRBJ1-2; 8 nucleotides align to TRBD1. CDR1 and CDR2 from the germline V gene are MDHEN and SYDVKM. J gave up 3 bases and V 4 bases, and 7 bases lay outside the gene matches. This CDR3 spans 15 amino acids. The CDR3 nucleotides are TGTGCCAGCAGTTCCGGACAGGGACAGTACTATGGCTACACCTTC. It is translated as CASSSGQGQYYGYTF.

The chain links TRBV11-2 to TRBJ1-1; D unclear. V was clipped by 6 bases and J by 1 base, with 12 bases between them. Germline V CDR1 and CDR2: SGHAT, FQNNGV. The CDR3 loop spans 14 amino acids. For the CDR3, the DNA is TGTGCCAGCAGTCCATCCCCAGAGAACACTGAAGCTTTCTTT. This translates into CASSPSPENTEAFF.

The rearrangement links TRBV28 to TRBJ1-1; no reliable D call. Germline V gene lookup returns CDR1 MDHEN and CDR2 SYDVKM. Trimming stripped 3 bases from V and 0 bases from J, with 5 bases between. This CDR3 region has 13 residues. CDR3 bases: TGTGCCAGCAGTTTCTCCCTGAACACTGAAGCTTTCTTT. Amino acid sequence: CASSFSLNTEAFF.

The chain links TRBV11-2 to TRBJ2-1; no definite D call. Per germline, CDR1 SGHAT and CDR2 FQNNGV. This CDR3 region has 12 residues. Trimming pared 6 bases from V and 6 bases from J, leaving 9 bases between. As DNA, the CDR3 is TGTGCCAGCAGACCTAGTGGCAATGAGCAGTTCTTC. Its translation is CASRPSGNEQFF.

This sequence joins TRBV7-6 and TRBJ2-7, with TRBD1 identical over 7 bases. V gave up 4 bases and J gave up 1 base; unmatched junction bases: 10. This CDR3 is built from 16 residues. Looked up from germline, CDR1 is SGHVS and CDR2 is FNYEAQ. The CDR3 is CASSSLQGPISYEQYF. Written as DNA, the CDR3 is TGTGCCAGCAGCTCCTTACAGGGGCCTATTTCCTACGAGCAGTACTTC.

This sequence joins TRBV19 and TRBJ1-5; no definite D call. Trimming left V 5 bases short and J 0 bases short, with 5 bases between. From germline, CDR1 is LNHDA and CDR2 SQIVND (reference sequence). This CDR3 spans 13 amino acids. The CDR3 DNA is TGTGCCAGTAGTCCGTTTAGCAATCAGCCCCAGCATTTT. Its protein product is CASSPFSNQPQHF.

The chain recombines TRBV19 with TRBJ1-5; D unresolved. Trimming removed 3 bases at V and 7 bases at J, with 7 bases between. Germline values: CDR1 LNHDA, CDR2 SQIVND (reference sequence). CDR3 length: 12 residues. CDR3 sequence (DNA): TGTGCCAGTAGTATGGTGCGGCAGCCCCAGCATTTT. As protein: CASSMVRQPQHF.

The chain couples TRBV19 to TRBJ1-4; unclear D gene. The ends were cut back, 5 bases at V and 2 bases at J, with 12 bases in the middle. This CDR3 region has 15 residues. Germline CDR1 is LNHDA and CDR2 is SQIVND (reference sequence). CDR3 sequence reads: CASSLTVRTNEKLFF. The DNA of the CDR3 is TGTGCCAGTAGTCTAACAGTACGCACTAATGAAAAACTGTTTTTT.

The chain couples TRBV28 to TRBJ1-2; a weak D match, TRBD1 (5 bases). Germline-derived CDR1 and CDR2 are MDHEN and SYDVKM. V lost 1 base and J lost 5, with 17 bases in between. The length of the CDR3 is 16 residues. In DNA, the CDR3 is TGTGCCAGCAGTTTATCCGGGGGAATCGTCAATTATGGCTACACCTTC. Protein: CASSLSGGIVNYGYTF.

The chain links TRBV4-3 to TRBJ1-1; D gene uncertain. CDR1 and CDR2 (germline): LGHNA, YSLEER. CDR3 size: 15 residues. Trimming removed 0 bases at V and 2 bases at J, with 10 bases between. In nucleotides, the CDR3 is TGCGCCAGCAGCCAAGAGGCTGAATTAAACACTGAAGCTTTCTTT. Its translation is CASSQEAELNTEAFF.

V and J are TRBV7-6 and TRBJ1-2; TRBD1 matches 7 bases. V was clipped by 5 bases and J by 4 bases; unmatched bases: 7. Germline V gene data show CDR1 as SGHVS and CDR2 as FNYEAQ. CDR3 size: 14 residues. The CDR3 protein is CASSPDRLTYGYTF. CDR3 nucleotides: TGTGCCAGCAGCCCGGACAGGTTAACCTATGGCTACACCTTC.

This chain uses TRBV11-2 with TRBJ1-4; 8 bases agree with TRBD1. CDR1 and CDR2 (germline): SGHAT, FQNNGV. V lost 7 bases and J lost 7; bases outside the gene matches: 8. The CDR3 loop spans 14 amino acids. The CDR3 loop is CASTRTGNGEKLFF. The CDR3 DNA sequence: TGTGCCAGCACCCGGACAGGGAATGGTGAAAAACTGTTTTTT.

This clone was detected once. The rearrangement links TRBV5-1 to TRBJ1-4; 9 positions agree with TRBD1. After removal of 5 bases from V and 8 bases from J, the junction contained 7 bases not matched to a gene. CDR3 length: 14 amino acids. CDR1 and CDR2 from the germline V gene are SGHRS and YFSETQ. CDR3 nucleotide sequence: TGCGCCAGCAGTATCGGACAGGGGAACGAAAAACTGTTTTTT. The encoded protein is CASSIGQGNEKLFF.

The chain uses TRBV5-1 and TRBJ1-1; D might be TRBD1 (6 bases). Trimming cost V 4 bases and J 1 base, with 11 bases left between them. Germline CDR1 reads SGHRS; CDR2 reads YFSETQ. CDR3 length: 14 amino acids. DNA for the CDR3: TGCGCCAGCAGCCCGGGACACAAGAACACTGAAGCTTTCTTT. It specifies CASSPGHKNTEAFF.

J is TRBJ1-1 and V is TRBV18, with 9 positions matching TRBD1. V gave up 3 bases and J gave up 6 bases; unmatched junction bases: 5. The CDR3 contains 14 residues. From germline, CDR1 is KGHSH and CDR2 LQKENI. As DNA, the CDR3 is TGTGCCAGCTCACCGAAAGGACAGGGGTCTGAAGCTTTCTTT. Its protein is CASSPKGQGSEAFF.

V gene TRBV19 combines with J gene TRBJ1-2, with D tentatively TRBD1 (5 bases). CDR1 is LNHDA, CDR2 SQIVND, per germline (reference sequence). The ends were cut back, 5 bases at V and 8 bases at J, with 24 bases in the middle. The CDR3 has 16 residues. The CDR3 DNA reads TGTGCCAGTAGTCCCGTCCAGGCGGGGGGTTCTGGCGGCTACACCTTC. Residues: CASSPVQAGGSGGYTF.

CDR3 protein: CASSEGRPYGYTF. DNA of the CDR3: TGTGCCAGTAGTGAGGGCAGACCTTATGGCTACACCTTC. V usage is TRBV19 and J usage is TRBJ1-2; D uncertain. The ends were cut back, 5 bases at V and 5 bases at J, with 12 bases in the middle. This CDR3 contains 13 residues. Germline values: CDR1 LNHDA, CDR2 SQIVND (reference sequence).

This rearrangement joins TRBV7-3 to TRBJ2-3, with D possibly TRBD1 on 5 matching bases. CDR1 and CDR2 (germline): SGHTA, FQGTGA. This CDR3 region has 14 residues. V lost 0 bases and J lost 7, with 11 bases in between. The CDR3 sequence: CASSLTGQGHTQYF. CDR3 DNA: TGTGCCAGCAGCTTAACTGGGCAGGGCCATACGCAGTATTTT.

V and J are TRBV9 and TRBJ1-4, with 12 bases identical to TRBD1. The CDR3 is made up of 15 amino acids. Germline-derived CDR1 and CDR2 are SGDLS and YYNGEE. The V gene end was trimmed by 4 bases and the J gene end by 8 bases; junction bases not matched to a gene: 6. CDR3 DNA sequence: TGTGCCAGCAGCCCGGGACAGGGGGCTGTCGAAAAACTGTTTTTT. Residues: CASSPGQGAVEKLFF.

DNA of the CDR3: TGTGCCAGCAGTGAGAGGCCGAATCAGCCCCAGCATTTT. Translating gives CASSERPNQPQHF. The chain carries TRBV2 and TRBJ1-5; D ambiguous. With 3 bases removed from V and 4 bases from J, the gap between germline ends came to 7 bases. Germline V lookup: CDR1 SNHLY, CDR2 FYNNEI. CDR3 length equals 13 residues.